This T cell receptor (beta chain) was observed in a study of cytomegalovirus exposure and HLA in healthy donors (dated by TCRdb to between 2016 and 2019). Turning to the overall study: A later analysis indicated that the 100 to 150 validation repertoires were generated on the platform also employed for the 650 to 850 repertoires of the first cohort. The study aimed to test whether signatures of past pathogen exposure could be identified by cataloging public T cell receptors. A separate validation cohort of roughly 130 different subjects was used in addition to the roughly 670-subject first cohort. The study combined high-throughput TCR immunosequencing, statistical association of individual TCRs with disease status, and machine learning to predict cytomegalovirus infection status. General conclusions and limits of the study: Most TCR sequences were observed very rarely across donors, whereas some public TCRs were present in many individuals. In vitro tests confirmed that three of the cytomegalovirus-associated TCR beta chains recognize cytomegalovirus antigens. The authors suggested that the approach could potentially be extended to other disease states and immunological phenotypes. The classifier was reported to diagnose cytomegalovirus status with high specificity and sensitivity in both the original and validation cohorts. The validation cohort had no HLA typing available for a later analysis, so co-occurrence within that cohort was assessed over all 120 repertoires. In a later analysis, TCRs clustered in the first cohort were found to also tend to co-occur in the approximately 120 validation repertoires, with 90% to 95% of cluster scores above 0. A total of fewer than 200 TCR beta chains were listed by the study as associated with cytomegalovirus.

Separate from the approximately 700-subject first cohort, the validation cohort of about 120 subjects was the group to which the donors belonged. Based on the germline V gene, the CDR1 and CDR2 sequences are SGHAT and FQNNGV. V loses 5 bases at its end and J loses 3 bases; junction bases beyond the gene matches: 7. The CDR3 measures 15 amino acids from cysteine to phenylalanine. The CDR3 DNA has 45 bases and is translated from base 1. Library preparation used the immunoSEQ multiplex PCR assay. The authors' analysis ran thus. To diagnose cytomegalovirus status from the catalog of TCR beta chain sequences, a statistical classification framework was built. Held by TCRdb, this immuneACCESS table contains in-frame sequences only and omits some clones. Under half of the omission traces to an unresolved V gene where checked; the cause of the rest is unknown. V, J and clone size derive from that table, while D and trimming were established from the DNA sequence. Here the sample has some 340,000 clones; around 87% occur a single time. Jointly, the top ten make up approximately 1.2% of the sample.

Turning to this clone: Its antigen is not yet known. Base qualities are not at hand, and no much larger clone is one base apart.

The TCR was taken from a woman aged 25 to 39 in good health and CMV-seropositive. The sample taken for sequencing was PBMCs. Recombination linked TRBV11-2 to TRBJ1-5; TRBD1 fits 7 bases in the junction. The nucleotide sequence reads TGTGCCAGCAGCCCAGGACAGGTCCCCAATCAGCCCCAGCATTTT. This codes for CASSPGQVPNQPQHF.